Each of the 26 T cell receptor beta chains below was sequenced from the same sample in a study of glioma-infiltrating T cells. Amplification of TCR alpha and beta CDR3 regions from RNA used iRepertoire nested multiplex PCR. MiXCR, run by TCRdb on the multiplex PCR reads, gives a single entry per CDR3 protein. The table has some 190,000 distinct CDR3 sequences, more than 25% seen once. Sequenced input: glioma tissue, nonneoplastic brain tissue, or PBMCs (not recorded which). The receptor set was obtained from a human donor with low-grade glioma or glioblastoma, undergoing nonglioma brain surgery, or in good health (not recorded which).

This clonotype was detected ten times or more. This CDR3 reads CASSPWTENTEAFF. For the CDR3, the DNA is TGTGCCAGCAGTCCCTGGACGGAGAACACTGAAGCTTTCTTT. The rearrangement joins TRBV28 to TRBJ1-1; the D is unclear. V was shortened by 5 bases and J by 1 base, with 11 bases between the two germline ends. CDR3 length: 14 amino acids. The germline V gene encodes CDR1 MDHEN and CDR2 SYDVKM.

This clonotype was recorded at least ten times. V is TRBV6-5 and J is TRBJ2-3; D is ambiguous. The V end was cut by 2 bases, the J end by 2 bases, with 8 bases between. Germline CDR1 MNHEY, CDR2 SVGAGI. This CDR3 region has 14 residues. The DNA of the CDR3 is TGTGCCAGCAGTTACGCAGTTTCCACAGATACGCAGTATTTT. Translation: CASSYAVSTDTQYF.

The sample holds many counts of this clonotype. The V gene is TRBV12-3 or TRBV12-4, the J gene TRBJ2-3; no clear D gene. This CDR3 is 14 amino acids long. The V end was cut by 5 bases, the J end by 3 bases, with 12 bases between. Written as DNA, the CDR3 is TGTGCCAGCAGTCTTATCTCGGTGACAGATACGCAGTATTTT. As protein: CASSLISVTDTQYF.

Concerning this clonotype itself: A much larger clone differs by one base, so this may be a read error. V and J are TRBV4-3 and TRBJ2-7; TRBD2 might be the D (6 bases). CDR3 size: 16 residues. Trimming took 1 base from V and 3 from J, leaving 16 bases between them. Germline assignment: CDR1 LGHNA and CDR2 YSLEER. CDR3: CASSQVASVSIYEQYF. The DNA of the CDR3 is TGCGCCAGCAGCCAAGTGGCTAGCGTGAGTATCTACGAGCAGTACTTC.

This clonotype has just a few counts. The chain combines TRBV18 with TRBJ2-4; 12 bases agree with TRBD2. Per germline, CDR1 KGHSH and CDR2 LQKENI. Trimming cost V 0 bases and J 2 bases; bases outside gene matches: 11. This CDR3 contains 20 residues. The CDR3 sequence: CASSPPGGLAGQGTKNIQYF. The CDR3, as DNA: TGTGCCAGCTCACCACCGGGAGGACTAGCGGGACAAGGGACCAAAAACATTCAGTACTTC. The variable domain in full, completed from reference TRBV18 and TRBJ2-4, reads NAGVMQNPRHLVRRRGQEARLRCSPMKGHSHVYWYRQLPEEGLKFMVYLQKENIIDESGMPKERFSAEFPKEGPSILRIQQVVRGDSAAYFCASSPPGGLAGQGTKNIQYFGAGTRLSVL.

The gene calls are TRBV6-4 and TRBJ1-6; TRBD1 might be the D (5 bases). Germline lookup yields CDR1 MRHNA and CDR2 SNTAGT. V was clipped by 5 bases and J by 9 bases, with 20 bases between them. The CDR3 has 16 amino acids. The CDR3 DNA reads as TGTGCCAGCAGTTCCGGGACCCATGGGGATACTTCACCCCTCCACTTT. This encodes CASSSGTHGDTSPLHF.

Ten or more counts support this clonotype. The V call is TRBV12-3 or TRBV12-4, the J call TRBJ2-1; 8 bases agree with TRBD2. V lost 6 bases, J lost 0 bases, and 7 bases stayed unmatched. The CDR3 has 16 amino acids. CDR3 bases: TGTGCCAGCAGCCCTCACGGGAGGGGCTCCTACAATGAGCAGTTCTTC. As protein: CASSPHGRGSYNEQFF.

This clonotype was counted between two and nine times. The rearrangement joins TRBV5-1 to TRBJ2-1; 12 positions agree with TRBD2. The CDR3 sequence is 16 residues long. The J segment lost 7 bases and the V segment lost 4 bases, leaving 9 bases of the junction unmatched. Germline loops: CDR1 SGHRS, CDR2 YFSETQ. The CDR3: CASSPRLAGVGNEQFF. The CDR3 nucleotides are TGCGCCAGCAGCCCCCGACTAGCGGGAGTCGGAAATGAGCAGTTCTTC.

In DNA form, the CDR3 reads TGTGCCAGCAGTTACGTGATGGCGCGCACTGAAGCTTTCTTT. Translated: CASSYVMARTEAFF. The chain carries TRBV6-2 or TRBV6-3 and TRBJ1-1, with no clear D. The CDR3 is 14 residues long. V lost 2 bases to trimming and J lost 4 bases, with 11 bases between them. Germline V CDR1 and CDR2: MNHEY, SVGEGT.

This clonotype was seen ten or more times. V gene TRBV19 combines with J gene TRBJ2-1, with D unresolved. V was clipped by 3 bases and J by 5 bases, with 5 bases between them. This CDR3 is built from 12 residues. The germline V gene encodes CDR1 LNHDA and CDR2 SQIVND (reference sequence). CDR3 region: CASSIQNNEQFF. Written as DNA, the CDR3 is TGTGCCAGTAGTATTCAAAACAATGAGCAGTTCTTC.

There are many counts of this clonotype. The chain is built from TRBV12-3 or TRBV12-4 and TRBJ2-7; maybe TRBD1 (6 bases). V gave up 7 bases and J gave up 3 bases, with 13 bases separating them. The CDR3 extends over 13 amino acids. The CDR3 nucleotides are TGTGCCAGCACATACAGGGTTAGCTACGAGCAGTACTTC. Residues: CASTYRVSYEQYF.

This clonotype is a singleton in its sample. The CDR3 DNA reads as TGTGCCAGCAGTTCTATTGGGGGCCCTAGCGGGAGGTCGGAACAGTTCTTC. Translated: CASSSIGGPSGRSEQFF. V gene TRBV7-3 combines with J gene TRBJ2-1, with 11 bases identical to TRBD2. This CDR3 is built from 17 residues. CDR1 and CDR2 from the germline V gene are SGHTA and FQGTGA. J lost 13 bases, V lost 6 bases, and 20 bases had no gene match.

This clonotype occurred many times. V and J are TRBV15 and TRBJ2-5, with TRBD2 matching 8 bases. Trimming cost V 0 bases and J 5 bases; bases outside gene matches: 8. Germline lookup yields CDR1 LNHNV and CDR2 YYDKDF (reference sequence). The CDR3 spans 16 residues. In DNA form, the CDR3 reads TGTGCCACCAGCAGAGATTCAGGACTAGCTCACGAGACCCAGTACTTC. Translated: CATSRDSGLAHETQYF. Together with reference TRBV15 and TRBJ2-5, the CDR3 gives the full variable domain: DAMVIQNPRYQVTQFGKPVTLSCSQTLNHNVMYWYQQKSSQAPKLLFHYYDKDFNNEADTPDNFQSRRPNTSFCFLDIRSPGLGDTAMYLCATSRDSGLAHETQYFGPGTRLLVL.

This clonotype was found many times. The rearrangement joins TRBV28 to TRBJ2-7, with 8 bases matching TRBD2. Trimming cost V 6 bases and J 6 bases; bases outside gene matches: 7. Germline values: CDR1 MDHEN, CDR2 SYDVKM. The length of the CDR3 is 13 residues. The CDR3 DNA reads as TGTGCCAGCAGGCCGGGACTAGTAGGCGAGCAGTACTTC. It encodes CASRPGLVGEQYF.

This clonotype was counted at least ten times. The CDR3 protein is CASRATGTGYTF. The CDR3, as DNA: TGTGCCAGCAGAGCTACCGGGACCGGCTACACCTTC. The rearrangement uses TRBV28 and TRBJ1-2; weak D call: TRBD1 (5 bases). The V and J ends lost 6 bases and 8 bases respectively, with 13 bases between them. Per germline, CDR1 MDHEN and CDR2 SYDVKM. CDR3 length equals 12 residues.

With respect to this clonotype: This CDR3 is missing its conserved last phenylalanine or tryptophan, likely due to a read error. V gene TRBV6-5 combines with J gene TRBJ2-7, with D perhaps TRBD2 (6 bases). This CDR3 region has 15 residues. Germline CDR1 MNHEY, CDR2 SVGAGI. The CDR3 nucleotides read TGCGCCAGCAGTTACTCAGGAGGGAGTACCTACGAGCAGTACCTC. Protein product: CASSYSGGSTYEQYL.

This clonotype was seen many times. The genes are TRBV6-1 and TRBJ2-5, with TRBD1 identical over 8 bases. V shed 6 bases, J shed 5 bases, and the junction held 8 bases outside the gene matches. The germline CDR1 and CDR2 sequences are MNHNS and SASEGT. The CDR3 covers 14 residues. The CDR3 loop is CASSGQGPTETQYF. DNA for the CDR3: TGTGCCAGCAGCGGACAGGGCCCCACCGAGACCCAGTACTTC.

Concerning this clonotype itself: The junction and the germline gene differ at one end; a read error may be behind it. The chain recombines TRBV27 with TRBJ2-4, with TRBD1 identical over 10 bases. Germline CDR1 and CDR2: MNHEY and SMNVEV (reference sequence). The CDR3 covers 17 residues. DNA of the CDR3: TGTGCCACCAGTGACCGCGCAGCGGGACAGGGGAACAACATTCAGTACTTC. It specifies CATSDRAAGQGNNIQYF.

This clonotype has ten or more counts. V usage is TRBV29-1 and J usage is TRBJ2-5; D tentatively reads TRBD1 or TRBD2 (5 bases each). Germline lookup yields CDR1 SQVTM and CDR2 ANQGSEA. V was trimmed by 7 bases and J by 5 bases, leaving 23 bases between them. This CDR3 comprises 15 residues. The CDR3 sequence is CSARERGFIGETQYF. The CDR3 region has the DNA TGCAGCGCCAGGGAGAGGGGCTTTATCGGGGAGACCCAGTACTTC.

As to this clonotype: A much larger clone differs by one base, so this may be a read error. The genes are TRBV7-2 and TRBJ2-3, with 12 bases identical to TRBD2. V dropped 4 bases and J dropped 5; count of bases not matched to a gene: 4. This CDR3 is 15 amino acids long. The germline gives CDR1 SGHTA, CDR2 FQGNSA. The chain's CDR3 is CASSSGLAGKDTQYF. The CDR3 DNA reads as TGTGCCAGCAGCTCTGGACTAGCGGGAAAAGATACGCAGTATTTT. The whole variable domain, remainder taken from reference TRBV7-2 and TRBJ2-3, is GAGVSQSPSNKVTEKGKDVELRCDPISGHTALYWYRQSLGQGLEFLIYFQGNSAPDKSGLPSDRFSAERTGGSVSTLTIQRTQQEDSAVYLCASSSGLAGKDTQYFGPGTRLTVL.

Ten or more counts support this clonotype. This chain links TRBV4-2 with TRBJ1-1; no clear D. From germline, CDR1 is LGHNA and CDR2 YNFKEQ. The germline V and J ends were trimmed by 0 bases and 7 bases, with 12 bases remaining between them. The length of the CDR3 is 14 residues. Here the CDR3 DNA reads TGTGCCAGCAGCCAAGATATCGGACCCTATGAAGCTTTCTTT. It translates to CASSQDIGPYEAFF.

This clonotype appeared many times. The V call is TRBV7-2, the J call TRBJ2-1, with 9 bases matching TRBD1. The V and J ends lost 2 bases and 6 bases, in that order; junction bases with no gene match: 8. CDR3 length equals 16 residues. CDR1 is SGHTA, CDR2 FQGNSA, per germline. The CDR3 loop is CASSLSGGQGANEQFF. The CDR3 coding sequence is TGTGCCAGCAGCTTAAGTGGGGGACAGGGAGCCAATGAGCAGTTCTTC.

This clonotype has at least ten counts. The V and J genes are TRBV15 and TRBJ1-1; no clear D gene. The CDR3 covers 13 residues. V was trimmed by 4 bases and J by 2 bases, leaving 8 bases between them. Germline CDR1 reads LNHNV; CDR2 reads YYDKDF (reference sequence). The CDR3 sequence: CATSMGLNTEAFF. The DNA of the CDR3 is TGTGCCACCAGCATGGGGTTAAACACTGAAGCTTTCTTT.

The rearrangement joins TRBV19 to TRBJ2-6; D is ambiguous. The V and J ends lost 9 bases and 0 bases respectively, with 12 bases between them. There are 15 residues in the CDR3. Germline V gene sequence: CDR1 LNHDA, CDR2 SQIVND (reference sequence). The CDR3 protein is CASRWAYSGANVLTF. For the CDR3, the DNA is TGTGCCAGCAGGTGGGCGTACTCTGGGGCCAACGTCCTGACTTTC.

The V and J genes are TRBV7-9 and TRBJ1-4; 9 bases line up with TRBD1. The CDR3 consists of 15 residues. The germline gives CDR1 SEHNR, CDR2 FQNEAQ (reference sequence). J lost 8 bases, V lost 1 base, and 5 bases had no gene match. Written as DNA, the CDR3 is TGTGCCAGCAGCTTAGAGTTTGGACAGGGGGAAAAACTGTTTTTT. It yields the protein CASSLEFGQGEKLFF.

This clonotype was observed many times. CDR3 protein: CASTMDRGNSPLHF. The CDR3 bases are TGTGCCAGCACTATGGACAGGGGTAATTCACCCCTCCACTTT. This chain connects TRBV2 to TRBJ1-6; 9 bases align to TRBD1. Germline lookup yields CDR1 SNHLY and CDR2 FYNNEI. Trimming took 7 bases from V and 6 from J; bases not matched to a gene: 4. The CDR3 has 14 amino acids.